This TCR beta chain was documented in a study of control samples from healthy donors and cancer patients. The CDR3 spans 19 residues. Germline assignment: CDR1 LNHDA and CDR2 SQIVND (reference sequence). V lost 2 bases and J lost 2, with 22 bases in between. Here immunoSEQ multiplex PCR was the method, and the copy in TCRdb shows in-frame clones only, minus some. The table lists 170,000 or so clones, around 90% of them singletons. The source material was blood. This TCR was recovered from a woman aged 40 to 50 in good health. The rearrangement joins TRBV19 to TRBJ2-4; D unclear. In DNA form, the CDR3 reads TGTGCCAGTAGTATAAGCTCTTTGTCGGGCGTGGGGACCAAAAACATTCAGTACTTC. Translated: CASSISSLSGVGTKNIQYF.